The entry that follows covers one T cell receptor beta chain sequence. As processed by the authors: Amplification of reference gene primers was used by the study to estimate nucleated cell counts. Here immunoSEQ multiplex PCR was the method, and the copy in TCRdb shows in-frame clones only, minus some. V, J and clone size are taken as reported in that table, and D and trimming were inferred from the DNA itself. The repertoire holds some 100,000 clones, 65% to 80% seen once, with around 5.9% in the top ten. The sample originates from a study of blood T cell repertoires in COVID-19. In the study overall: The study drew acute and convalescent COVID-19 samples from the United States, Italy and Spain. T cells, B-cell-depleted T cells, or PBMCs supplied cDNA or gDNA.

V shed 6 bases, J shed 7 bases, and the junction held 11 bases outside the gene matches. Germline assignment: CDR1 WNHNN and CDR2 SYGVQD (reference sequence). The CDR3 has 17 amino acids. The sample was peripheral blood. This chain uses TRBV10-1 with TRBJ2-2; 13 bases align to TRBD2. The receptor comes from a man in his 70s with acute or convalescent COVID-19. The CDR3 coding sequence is TGCGCCAGCAGCGATCGGACTAGCGGGAGTCCAGGCGGGGAGCTGTTTTTT. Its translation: CASSDRTSGSPGGELFF.